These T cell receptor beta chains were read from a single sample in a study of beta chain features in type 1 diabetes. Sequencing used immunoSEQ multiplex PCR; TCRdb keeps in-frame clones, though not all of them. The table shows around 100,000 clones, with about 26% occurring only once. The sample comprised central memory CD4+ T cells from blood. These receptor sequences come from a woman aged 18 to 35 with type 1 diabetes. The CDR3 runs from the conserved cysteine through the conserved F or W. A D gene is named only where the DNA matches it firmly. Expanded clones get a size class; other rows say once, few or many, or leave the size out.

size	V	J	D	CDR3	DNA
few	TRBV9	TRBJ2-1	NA	CASSVGATSGQFF	TGTGCCAGCAGCGTAGGAGCGACTTCCGGGCAGTTCTTC
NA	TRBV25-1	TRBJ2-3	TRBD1	CASSEEVRGRGLYF	TGTGCCAGCAGTGAAGAAGTCCGAGGCAGGGGGCTGTATTTT
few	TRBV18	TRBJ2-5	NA	CASSPENPGEQYF	TGTGCCAGCTCCCCCGAGAATCCGGGGGAGCAGTACTTC
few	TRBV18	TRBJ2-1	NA	CASSPPAGYNEQFF	TGTGCCAGCTCACCACCGGCGGGCTACAATGAGCAGTTCTTC
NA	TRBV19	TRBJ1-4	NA	CASSIDPQGREKLFF	TGTGCCAGTAGTATAGATCCACAGGGTCGTGAAAAACTGTTTTTT
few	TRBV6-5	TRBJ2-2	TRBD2	CASRYKGLVSSGELFF	TGTGCCAGCAGATACAAAGGACTAGTTAGCTCCGGGGAGCTGTTTTTT
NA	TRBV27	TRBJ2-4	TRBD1	CASSLQTGANIQYF	TGTGCCAGCAGTCTCCAGACAGGGGCAAACATTCAGTACTTC
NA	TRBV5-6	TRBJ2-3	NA	CASRELATDTQYF	TGTGCCAGCAGAGAGCTAGCCACAGATACGCAGTATTTT
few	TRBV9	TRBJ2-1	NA	CASSVESRGSFYEQFF	TGTGCCAGCAGCGTAGAGAGTCGGGGTAGCTTCTATGAGCAGTTCTTC
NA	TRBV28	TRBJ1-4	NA	CASSRLEVANEKLFF	TGTGCCAGCAGCCGACTTGAAGTCGCTAATGAAAAACTGTTTTTT
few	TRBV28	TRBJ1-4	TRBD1	CASSPPGQGGEKLFF	TGTGCCAGCAGTCCCCCGGGACAGGGGGGTGAAAAACTGTTTTTT
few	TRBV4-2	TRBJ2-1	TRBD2	CASSQAVTSGNVDEQFF	TGTGCCAGCAGCCAAGCCGTGACTAGCGGGAATGTCGATGAGCAGTTCTTC
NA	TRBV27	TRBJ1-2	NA	CASTSLNRGGRNYGYTF	TGTGCCAGCACCTCACTGAATCGGGGGGGGCGGAACTATGGCTACACCTTC
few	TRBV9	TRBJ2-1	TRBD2	CASSVAPLTSGEQFF	TGTGCCAGCAGCGTAGCTCCCTTGACTAGCGGTGAGCAGTTCTTC
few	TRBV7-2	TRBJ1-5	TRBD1	CASSRGTGNQPQHF	TGTGCCAGCAGCCGGGGGACAGGCAATCAGCCCCAGCATTTT
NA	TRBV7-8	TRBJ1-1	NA	CASSQQAGGEGLAFF	TGTGCCAGCAGCCAACAGGCCGGGGGAGAGGGTTTAGCTTTCTTT
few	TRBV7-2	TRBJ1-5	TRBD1	CASSLTGQGPQHF	TGTGCCAGCAGCTTGACAGGGCAAGGGCCCCAGCATTTT
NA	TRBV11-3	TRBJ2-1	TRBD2	CASSPGITSGYNEQFF	TGTGCCAGCAGCCCGGGCATTACTAGCGGTTACAATGAGCAGTTCTTC
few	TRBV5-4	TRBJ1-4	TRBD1	CASSLDRGTNEKLFF	TGTGCCAGCAGCTTGGACAGGGGAACTAATGAAAAACTGTTTTTT
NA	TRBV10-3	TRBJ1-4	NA	CAISEGAANEKLFF	TGTGCCATCAGTGAAGGGGCGGCTAATGAAAAACTGTTTTTT
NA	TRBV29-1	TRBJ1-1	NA	CSVPVYGVSTEAFF	TGCAGCGTGCCCGTATACGGAGTGAGCACTGAAGCTTTCTTT
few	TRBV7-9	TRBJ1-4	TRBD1	CASSFGTAKNEKLFF	TGTGCCAGCAGCTTCGGGACAGCTAAAAATGAAAAACTGTTTTTT
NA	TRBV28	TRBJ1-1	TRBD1	CASRQGMNTEAFF	TGTGCCAGCAGACAGGGGATGAACACTGAAGCTTTCTTT